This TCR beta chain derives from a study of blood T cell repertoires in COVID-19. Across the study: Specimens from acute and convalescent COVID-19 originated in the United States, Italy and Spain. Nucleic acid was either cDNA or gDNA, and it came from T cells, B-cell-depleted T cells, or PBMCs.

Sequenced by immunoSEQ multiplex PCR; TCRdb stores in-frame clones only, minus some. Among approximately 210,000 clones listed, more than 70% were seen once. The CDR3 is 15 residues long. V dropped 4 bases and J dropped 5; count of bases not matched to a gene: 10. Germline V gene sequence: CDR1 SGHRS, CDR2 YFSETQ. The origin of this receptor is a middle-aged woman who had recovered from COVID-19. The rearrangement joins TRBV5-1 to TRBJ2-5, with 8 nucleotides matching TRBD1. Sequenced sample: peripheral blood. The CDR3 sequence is CASSAGQVVVETQYF. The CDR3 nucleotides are TGCGCCAGCAGCGCGGGACAGGTGGTGGTGGAGACCCAGTACTTC. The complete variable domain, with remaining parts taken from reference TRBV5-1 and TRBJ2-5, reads KAGVTQTPRYLIKTRGQQVTLSCSPISGHRSVSWYQQTPGQGLQFLFEYFSETQRNKGNFPGRFSGRQFSNSRSEMNVSTLELGDSALYLCASSAGQVVVETQYFGPGTRLLVL.